Sequencing of this T cell receptor (beta chain) was carried out in a study of T cells expressing NK-cell markers. In the study overall: According to the study, TCR beta repertoires originated from sorted CD3+CD56+NKG2C+, CD3+CD56+NKG2C- and CD3+CD56-NKG2C+ T cells.

Germline-derived CDR1 and CDR2 are LGHNA and YNFKEQ. CDR3 length: 16 residues. Libraries used 5'RACE template switching adding universal primer site and UMIs. From its re-call of the 5' RACE reads, TCRdb lists each CDR3 protein once, without DNA. The sample features more than 120,000 distinct CDR3 sequences, with about 12% in its top ten. Sequencing used blood T cells: a sorted CD56 or NKG2C T cell subset, CD4+ or CD8+ T cells, or bulk PBMC T cells (not recorded which). This receptor was identified in a man younger than 35 in good health. The chain recombines TRBV4-2 with TRBJ2-3; TCRdb selects TRBD2, and the lack of DNA leaves this call unchecked. The CDR3: CASSPSGEGRTDTQYF.